This paragraph covers one TCR beta chain sequence. Antigen specificity is unknown. This sample stems from a study of T cell responses to AZD1222 COVID-19 vaccine. The CDR3 has 15 residues. With V trimmed by 4 bases and J by 8 bases, 8 bases remained unmatched. Per germline, CDR1 SNHLY and CDR2 FYNNEI. Clones were read by immunoSEQ multiplex PCR, and TCRdb kept only the in-frame ones, dropping some. The table shows some 150,000 clones, with 90% occurring only once. Regarding the study as a whole: Most donors were white British and more were female, and clonal diversity was possibly underestimated. Targeting of unmutated variant regions was reportedly seen in nearly half of spike-specific TCRs. No day 14 peak samples; only post-peak repertoires were characterized. Spike-specific TCR depth and breadth grew after two AZD1222 doses.

The chain recombines TRBV2 with TRBJ2-1, with 10 positions matching TRBD2. Here the sequenced sample was peripheral blood, taken on day 0 of AZD1222 vaccination. The sequence was collected from an adult in good health. CDR3 nucleotide sequence: TGTGCCAGCAGTGGGGAGGGACTAGCGTGGTATGAGCAGTTCTTC. It codes for CASSGEGLAWYEQFF.